This TCR beta chain originates from a study of OX40 agonist ivuxolimab in advanced cancers. Study overall: In this trial design, patients received ivuxolimab intravenously at 0.01 to 10 mg/kg every 2 weeks. Averaging 60 years in age, with a range of roughly 20 to 90, the cohort was 80% to 90% male. Partial responses were achieved by three patients, one with hepatocellular carcinoma and two with cutaneous melanoma.

Data came from immunoSEQ multiplex PCR; TCRdb stores just in-frame clones and leaves some out. The data show over 50,000 clones, roughly 90% seen once. In germline, CDR1 is LNHDA, CDR2 SQIVND (reference sequence). Trimming pared 0 bases from V and 0 bases from J, leaving 12 bases between. The CDR3 runs to 18 residues. This clonotype originated in an adult with an advanced solid tumor such as melanoma, head and neck, liver or kidney cancer. The V and J genes are TRBV19 and TRBJ2-6, with D unclear. The sample in question was CD4+ or CD8+ T cells sorted from blood, obtained in a trial of the OX40 agonist ivuxolimab. The CDR3 reads CASSIDGHSSSGANVLTF. In DNA, the CDR3 is TGTGCCAGTAGTATAGACGGCCACTCCAGCTCTGGGGCCAACGTCCTGACTTTC.